This passage covers 31 T cell receptor beta chains from one sample sequenced in a study of blood T cell repertoires in COVID-19. Measured with immunoSEQ multiplex PCR; TCRdb has only the in-frame clones, and not every one. This table holds approximately 200,000 clones, around nine tenths found once. The sequenced sample was PBMCs or T cells enriched from blood (not recorded which). These TCRs come from a woman between 25 and 40 years old who had been exposed to COVID-19.

The rearrangement uses TRBV5-1 and TRBJ2-3, with D uncertain. Trimming pared 0 bases from V and 2 bases from J, leaving 16 bases between. This CDR3 is 17 amino acids long. In germline, CDR1 is SGHRS, CDR2 YFSETQ. Here the CDR3 reads CASSLGPLGFLTDTQYF. Written as DNA, the CDR3 is TGCGCCAGCAGCTTGGGCCCCCTCGGTTTTCTCACAGATACGCAGTATTTT.

This clone was counted ten times or more. CDR3 bases: TGTGCCAGCAGCTCCGGGACACTCTACGAGCAGTACTTC. The encoded protein is CASSSGTLYEQYF. The chain joins TRBV7-9 to TRBJ2-7; D possibly corresponds to TRBD1 (6 bases). The CDR3 loop spans 13 amino acids. Germline loops: CDR1 SEHNR, CDR2 FQNEAQ (reference sequence). V was cut by 4 bases and J by 3 bases, with 10 bases left in between.

The chain employs TRBV2 and TRBJ1-6; 7 bases agree with TRBD1. The V and J ends lost 7 bases and 9 bases, in that order; junction bases with no gene match: 9. CDR3 length equals 14 residues. Germline lookup yields CDR1 SNHLY and CDR2 FYNNEI. The DNA for the CDR3 is TGTGCCAGCACCGTCGACAGGGCGGGTTCACCCCTCCACTTT. Translated, it gives CASTVDRAGSPLHF.

V gene TRBV18 combines with J gene TRBJ2-3; 8 bases agree with TRBD1. The CDR3 has 16 residues. Germline assignment: CDR1 KGHSH and CDR2 LQKENI. With V trimmed by 6 bases and J by 1 base, 9 bases remained unmatched. In nucleotides, the CDR3 is TGTGCCAGCTCCATCCGGACAGGGAGAGGCACAGATACGCAGTATTTT. It translates to CASSIRTGRGTDTQYF.

J is TRBJ2-1 and V is TRBV5-1, with 10 bases that match TRBD1. The junction had 7 bases not matched to a gene; V was cut back by 0 bases and J by 4 bases. Looked up from germline, CDR1 is SGHRS and CDR2 is YFSETQ. The length of the CDR3 is 17 residues. This chain's CDR3 is CASSLGPGTGAYNEQFF. The CDR3 region has the DNA TGCGCCAGCAGCTTGGGACCCGGGACAGGGGCTTACAATGAGCAGTTCTTC.

The rearrangement links TRBV7-9 to TRBJ1-3, with 8 bases that match TRBD1. CDR1 and CDR2 from the germline V gene are SEHNR and FQNEAQ (reference sequence). The V segment lost 5 bases and the J segment 2 bases; nucleotides outside the gene matches: 8. The CDR3 is made up of 16 amino acids. The CDR3 DNA is TGTGCCAGCAGCCCTAACAGGGGGTCTACTGGAAACACCATATATTTT. Amino acid sequence: CASSPNRGSTGNTIYF.

This chain connects TRBV18 to TRBJ2-5, with a weak D call TRBD1 (6 bases). The CDR3 length is 14 residues. CDR1 is KGHSH and CDR2 is LQKENI in the germline V gene. Trimming cost V 4 bases and J 5 bases, with 14 bases left between them. CDR3 in amino acids: CASSLGQPGETQYF. The CDR3, as DNA: TGTGCCAGCTCACTCGGACAGCCGGGGGAGACCCAGTACTTC.

The rearrangement uses TRBV19 and TRBJ1-1; D is possibly TRBD1 (6 bases). V lost 5 bases and J lost 1, with 14 bases in between. The CDR3 extends over 15 amino acids. Germline V gives CDR1 LNHDA, CDR2 SQIVND (reference sequence). The CDR3 DNA reads as TGTGCCAGTAGTCCCCAAGACAGGAAGAACACTGAAGCTTTCTTT. Translated, it gives CASSPQDRKNTEAFF. Full variable domain (remainder filled in from reference TRBV19 and TRBJ1-1): DGGITQSPKYLFRKEGQNVTLSCEQNLNHDAMYWYRQDPGQGLRLIYYSQIVNDFQKGDIAEGYSVSREKKESFPLTVTSAQKNPTAFYLCASSPQDRKNTEAFFGQGTRLTVV.

This chain uses TRBV5-1 with TRBJ2-2, with 9 positions matching TRBD1. Germline V gives CDR1 SGHRS, CDR2 YFSETQ. V was clipped by 2 bases and J by 7 bases; unmatched bases: 6. The CDR3 runs 15 residues. The CDR3 DNA is TGCGCCAGCAGCTTTACAGGGGGCGCGGGCGGGGAGCTGTTTTTT. This codes for CASSFTGGAGGELFF.

J is TRBJ2-7 and V is TRBV11-2; tentative D call: TRBD1 (6 bases). This CDR3 has 15 amino acids. Germline CDR1 and CDR2: SGHAT and FQNNGV. Deletions cut 1 base from V and 2 bases from J, with 12 bases between. CDR3 sequence reads: CASSLGGHGAYEQYF. CDR3 nucleotide sequence: TGTGCCAGCAGCTTAGGGGGGCACGGAGCCTACGAGCAGTACTTC.

This chain links TRBV9 with TRBJ1-1, with 7 bases identical to TRBD1. Germline values: CDR1 SGDLS, CDR2 YYNGEE. CDR3 length: 16 residues. V gave up 4 bases and J gave up 2 bases; unmatched junction bases: 11. The CDR3 nucleotides read TGTGCCAGCAGCCTTGGGGCAGGGGGAGAAAACACTGAAGCTTTCTTT. Its translation is CASSLGAGGENTEAFF.

CDR3 nucleotide sequence: TGTGCCAGTACCCGAAGGGAAAAGACAGCCTCTGGGGCCAACGTCCTGACTTTC. Translation gives CASTRREKTASGANVLTF. The chain combines TRBV19 with TRBJ2-6; TRBD1 might be the D (5 bases). V shed 7 bases and J shed 0 bases, with 19 bases lying between them. Germline V gene sequence: CDR1 LNHDA, CDR2 SQIVND (reference sequence). This CDR3 contains 18 residues.

The J gene is TRBJ1-1, the V gene TRBV19, with D maybe TRBD1 (6 bases). Trimming stripped 7 bases from V and 11 bases from J, with 17 bases between. CDR1 LNHDA and CDR2 SQIVND come from the germline V gene (reference sequence). The CDR3 contains 12 residues. The CDR3 nucleotides are TGTGCCAGTAAAGAATCGGGGGGCCAGGCTTTCTTT. Amino acids: CASKESGGQAFF.

This chain uses TRBV6-4 with TRBJ1-6, with TRBD1 as a possible D gene (6 bases). Per the germline V gene, CDR1 is MRHNA and CDR2 is SNTAGT. V lost 8 bases to trimming and J lost 0 bases, with 11 bases between them. The CDR3 runs 15 residues. In DNA, the CDR3 is TGTGCCAGCGAGGACAGTAGCTCCTATAATTCACCCCTCCACTTT. It yields the protein CASEDSSSYNSPLHF.

The gene calls are TRBV18 and TRBJ2-3, with D possibly TRBD2 on 6 matching bases. The CDR3 covers 15 residues. In germline, CDR1 is KGHSH, CDR2 LQKENI. Trimming removed 6 bases from V and 0 bases from J, with 13 bases in between. In DNA, the CDR3 is TGTGCCAGCTCCGGGACTGCGGCTAGCACAGATACGCAGTATTTT. Residues: CASSGTAASTDTQYF. The variable domain in full, completed from reference TRBV18 and TRBJ2-3, reads NAGVMQNPRHLVRRRGQEARLRCSPMKGHSHVYWYRQLPEEGLKFMVYLQKENIIDESGMPKERFSAEFPKEGPSILRIQQVVRGDSAAYFCASSGTAASTDTQYFGPGTRLTVL.

This clone was seen a single time. The chain has TRBV18 and TRBJ2-3, with 7 bases aligning to TRBD2. V gave up 4 bases and J gave up 4 bases; unmatched junction bases: 5. The germline gives CDR1 KGHSH, CDR2 LQKENI. The CDR3 loop spans 14 amino acids. The CDR3 loop reads CASSLTGGPDTQYF. Here the CDR3 DNA reads TGTGCCAGCTCACTAACGGGGGGTCCAGATACGCAGTATTTT.

This chain joins TRBV21-1 and TRBJ1-5; the D call of TRBD1 is as the table states it, not checked on the DNA. TRBV21-1 is flagged as a pseudogene. CDR3 size: 18 residues. CDR3: CASSKDCGQGCSNQPQHF. The CDR3 region has the DNA TGTGCCAGCAGCAAAGATTGCGGACAGGGGTGTAGCAATCAGCCCCAGCATTTT.

The rearrangement uses TRBV10-3 and TRBJ1-2, with D possibly TRBD1 on 6 matching bases. This CDR3 spans 15 amino acids. V dropped 2 bases and J dropped 2 bases, with 12 bases sitting between them. The germline gives CDR1 ENHRY, CDR2 SYGVKD. The CDR3 here is CAISEVGRGNYGYTF. Here the CDR3 DNA reads TGTGCCATCAGTGAGGTCGGCAGGGGAAACTATGGCTACACCTTC.

The chain uses TRBV9 and TRBJ1-2; 7 bases match TRBD1. Per the germline V gene, CDR1 is SGDLS and CDR2 is YYNGEE. Germline trimming cut 3 bases from V and 6 bases from J; bases unmatched to any gene: 11. CDR3 size: 15 residues. CDR3 region: CASSERQGFSDGYTF. CDR3 DNA sequence: TGTGCCAGCAGCGAGAGACAGGGTTTCAGTGATGGCTACACCTTC.

On this clone itself: The same CDR3 is also encoded by other DNA sequences in this sample. The rearrangement links TRBV5-4 to TRBJ1-2; 8 bases agree with TRBD1. Trimming removed 2 bases from V and 1 base from J; junction bases left unmatched: 1. CDR3 length: 14 residues. Germline lookup yields CDR1 SGHNT and CDR2 YYREEE (reference sequence). Written as DNA, the CDR3 is TGTGCCAGCAGCTTTGACAGGGGTAACTATGGCTACACCTTC. Residues: CASSFDRGNYGYTF. Using reference TRBV5-4 and TRBJ1-2 for the parts outside the CDR3, the full variable domain is ETGVTQSPTHLIKTRGQQVTLRCSSQSGHNTVSWYQQALGQGPQFIFQYYREEENGRGNFPPRFSGLQFPNYSSELNVNALELDDSALYLCASSFDRGNYGYTFGSGTRLTVV.

The rearrangement joins TRBV2 to TRBJ2-1, with D perhaps TRBD2 (6 bases). V lost 6 bases and J 9 bases, leaving 15 bases between the germline ends. The CDR3 consists of 13 residues. Per germline, CDR1 SNHLY and CDR2 FYNNEI. The CDR3 region is CASSGRDSGEQFF. CDR3 sequence (DNA): TGTGCCAGCAGCGGCCGGGACTCCGGTGAGCAGTTCTTC.

The rearrangement links TRBV4-2 to TRBJ1-5; 12 nucleotides align to TRBD1. The CDR3 runs to 18 residues. The germline gives CDR1 LGHNA, CDR2 YNFKEQ. V was clipped by 0 bases and J by 0 bases; unmatched bases: 3. The CDR3: CASSQDGTGGYSNQPQHF. In DNA form, the CDR3 reads TGTGCCAGCAGCCAAGACGGGACAGGGGGCTATAGCAATCAGCCCCAGCATTTT.

In this sample, this clone turned up once. The chain employs TRBV15 and TRBJ1-5; tentative D call: TRBD1 (5 bases). The CDR3 loop spans 16 amino acids. The V gene lost 3 bases and the J gene lost 3 bases, with 15 bases spanning the gap. CDR1 and CDR2 (germline): LNHNV, YYDKDF (reference sequence). Written as DNA, the CDR3 is TGTGCCACCAGCAGGTCGCTTACAGGACCCAATCAGCCCCAGCATTTT. Amino acids: CATSRSLTGPNQPQHF.

This chain connects TRBV7-9 to TRBJ2-1, with 11 bases lining up with TRBD1. This CDR3 has 14 residues. The germline gives CDR1 SEHNR, CDR2 FQNEAQ (reference sequence). Losses at the gene ends were 5 bases for V and 7 bases for J; bases not matched to a gene: 4. This chain's CDR3 is CASSLGTGGNEQFF. As DNA, the CDR3 is TGTGCCAGCAGCCTTGGGACAGGGGGGAATGAGCAGTTCTTC. The variable domain in full, completed from reference TRBV7-9 and TRBJ2-1, reads DTGVSQNPRHKITKRGQNVTFRCDPISEHNRLYWYRQTLGQGPEFLTYFQNEAQLEKSRLLSDRFSAERPKGSFSTLEIQRTEQGDSAMYLCASSLGTGGNEQFFGPGTRLTVL.

J is TRBJ2-3 and V is TRBV19; tentatively, D is TRBD2 (7 bases). Germline CDR1 and CDR2: LNHDA and SQIVND (reference sequence). Trimming removed 2 bases from V and 0 bases from J, with 15 bases in between. The CDR3 length is 17 residues. CDR3 residues: CASSIWEGGGSTDTQYF. The DNA of the CDR3 is TGTGCCAGTAGTATATGGGAGGGGGGAGGAAGCACAGATACGCAGTATTTT.

The rearrangement uses TRBV10-1 and TRBJ1-5, with D perhaps TRBD1 (5 bases). Germline V gene data show CDR1 as WNHNN and CDR2 as SYGVQD (reference sequence). V lost 6 bases, J lost 1 base, and 19 bases lay in between. The CDR3 is made up of 17 amino acids. The CDR3 bases are TGCGCCAGCAGGGGCCGGGCAGGGCTTCTAAGCAATCAGCCCCAGCATTTT. Translating it yields CASRGRAGLLSNQPQHF.

This chain connects TRBV18 to TRBJ2-3, with a possible D match to TRBD2 (5 bases). Trimming pared 1 base from V and 6 bases from J, leaving 11 bases between. The CDR3 sequence is 14 residues long. Germline V gene sequence: CDR1 KGHSH, CDR2 LQKENI. This chain's CDR3 is CASSPLQPGDTQYF. The DNA of the CDR3 is TGTGCCAGCTCACCACTGCAACCGGGGGATACGCAGTATTTT.

The rearrangement links TRBV30 to TRBJ1-1; D may be TRBD1 (5 bases). V gave up 3 bases and J gave up 5 bases, with 22 bases separating them. CDR3 length: 16 residues. Germline values: CDR1 GTSNPN, CDR2 SVGIG (reference sequence). CDR3 amino acids: CAWRQRQSWVRTEAFF. The CDR3 nucleotides read TGTGCCTGGAGGCAGCGACAGTCATGGGTGAGAACTGAAGCTTTCTTT.

The genes are TRBV2 and TRBJ2-1; 8 bases align to TRBD2. This CDR3 region has 15 residues. After removal of 6 bases from V and 4 bases from J, the junction contained 8 bases not matched to a gene. The germline CDR1 and CDR2 sequences are SNHLY and FYNNEI. In nucleotides, the CDR3 is TGTGCCAGCAGAGGAGGCGGGGGGTTATACAATGAGCAGTTCTTC. Translation gives CASRGGGGLYNEQFF.

The V call is TRBV12-5, the J call TRBJ2-1; D is possibly TRBD2 (6 bases). The CDR3 consists of 15 residues. V shed 6 bases and J shed 10 bases, with 22 bases lying between them. CDR1 LGHNT and CDR2 FRNRAP come from the germline V gene. DNA for the CDR3: TGTGCTAGTGGACTCCGGGGACTGGGAGGAGGAGAGCAGTTCTTC. Amino acid sequence: CASGLRGLGGGEQFF.

The chain employs TRBV6-1 and TRBJ2-7; the D is unclear. CDR3 length: 15 residues. V lost 2 bases and J 7 bases, leaving 18 bases between the germline ends. The germline V gene has CDR1 MNHNS and CDR2 SASEGT. CDR3 sequence (DNA): TGTGCCAGCAGTGAACTTGAGAGGCCCGTGGAGGAGCAGTACTTC. Protein: CASSELERPVEEQYF.